A single sample is the source of the 7 T cell receptor beta chains below, sequenced in a study of control samples from healthy donors and cancer patients. Data came from immunoSEQ multiplex PCR; TCRdb stores just in-frame clones and leaves some out. Of about 190,000 clones listed, roughly nine tenths are singletons. The material sequenced was blood. The receptors originated from a man aged 25 to 40 in good health.

V usage is TRBV3-1 (or the pseudogene TRBV3-2) and J usage is TRBJ1-5; no clear D. CDR1 LGHDT and CDR2 YNNKEL come from the germline V gene (reference sequence). V shed 0 bases and J shed 7 bases, with 16 bases lying between them. The CDR3 loop spans 16 amino acids. CDR3 region: CASSQDFSGVGQPQHF. Here the CDR3 DNA reads TGTGCCAGCAGCCAAGATTTCTCCGGGGTTGGGCAGCCCCAGCATTTT.

The chain links TRBV4-1 to TRBJ1-1, with D maybe TRBD1 (5 bases). Trimming shortened V by 1 base and J by 6 bases, and 12 bases separated the two germline ends. This CDR3 has 14 residues. Germline V CDR1 and CDR2: MGHRA, YSYEKL. The chain's CDR3 is CASSQGPGSAEAFF. In DNA, the CDR3 is TGCGCCAGCAGCCAAGGTCCAGGGAGCGCTGAAGCTTTCTTT.

V gene TRBV24-1 combines with J gene TRBJ2-2; 10 nucleotides match TRBD2. The CDR3 runs to 17 residues. V lost 3 bases, J lost 5 bases, and 8 bases stayed unmatched. Germline-derived CDR1 and CDR2 are KGHDR and SFDVKD. CDR3 nucleotides: TGTGCCACCAGTGATGGATCTAGCGGGGGATGGACCGGGGAGCTGTTTTTT. Translation: CATSDGSSGGWTGELFF.

This chain connects TRBV5-1 to TRBJ2-1; no reliable D call. CDR1 and CDR2 (germline): SGHRS, YFSETQ. The CDR3 extends over 15 amino acids. V was clipped by 2 bases and J by 8 bases, with 17 bases between them. The DNA for the CDR3 is TGCGCCAGCAGCTTACAGAACCAGATGAGTGATGAGCAGTTCTTC. This codes for CASSLQNQMSDEQFF. Based on the CDR3 plus reference TRBV5-1 and TRBJ2-1, the full variable domain is KAGVTQTPRYLIKTRGQQVTLSCSPISGHRSVSWYQQTPGQGLQFLFEYFSETQRNKGNFPGRFSGRQFSNSRSEMNVSTLELGDSALYLCASSLQNQMSDEQFFGPGTRLTVL.

CDR3 loop: CASSHSTVEEAFF. CDR3 DNA sequence: TGTGCCAGCAGCCATTCTACAGTCGAAGAAGCTTTCTTT. V and J are TRBV5-5 and TRBJ1-1; D ambiguous. The CDR3 is 13 residues long. V dropped 4 bases and J dropped 8 bases, with 15 bases sitting between them. Germline values: CDR1 SGHKS, CDR2 YYEKEE (reference sequence). The whole variable domain, remainder taken from reference TRBV5-5 and TRBJ1-1, is DAGVTQSPTHLIKTRGQQVTLRCSPISGHKSVSWYQQVLGQGPQFIFQYYEKEERGRGNFPDRFSARQFPNYSSELNVNALLLGDSALYLCASSHSTVEEAFFGQGTRLTVV.

The chain joins TRBV7-9 to TRBJ2-3, with D perhaps assigned TRBD1 or TRBD2 (5 bases each). Between the trimmed V and J ends, which lost 5 bases and 1 base, there was a span of 13 bases. Germline V CDR1 and CDR2: SEHNR, FQNEAQ (reference sequence). The CDR3 is 15 residues long. The CDR3: CASSPSGQGTDTQYF. CDR3 bases: TGTGCCAGCAGCCCATCGGGGCAGGGCACAGATACGCAGTATTTT.

The chain is built from TRBV12-2 and TRBJ2-7; the tabulated D call, TRBD1, remains unverified against the DNA. TRBV12-2 is designated a pseudogene. This CDR3 contains 15 residues. The CDR3 DNA reads as TGTGCAAGTCGCTTTTACAGTTTAAGCTCCTACGAGCAGTACTTC. This sequence encodes CASRFYSLSSYEQYF.